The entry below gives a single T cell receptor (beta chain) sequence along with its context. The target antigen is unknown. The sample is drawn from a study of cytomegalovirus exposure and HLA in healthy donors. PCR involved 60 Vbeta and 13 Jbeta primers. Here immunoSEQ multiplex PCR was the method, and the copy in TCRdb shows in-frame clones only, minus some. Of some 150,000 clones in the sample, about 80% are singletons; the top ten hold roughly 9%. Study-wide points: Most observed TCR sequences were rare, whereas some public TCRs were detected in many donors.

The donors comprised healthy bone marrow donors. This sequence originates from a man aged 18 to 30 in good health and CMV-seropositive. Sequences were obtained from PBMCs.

CDR3 in DNA: TGTGCCAGCAGCTTAGCCCTAGCGGGGGCCTTTGGCGAGCAGTACTTC. This codes for CASSLALAGAFGEQYF. V is TRBV7-8 and J is TRBJ2-7; 10 bases match TRBD2. V trimming: 0 bases; J trimming: 6 bases; junction bases outside the gene matches: 8. The germline gives CDR1 SGHVS, CDR2 FQNEAQ. CDR3 length equals 16 residues. The variable domain in full, completed from reference TRBV7-8 and TRBJ2-7, reads GAGVSQSPRYKVAKRGQDVALRCDPISGHVSLFWYQQALGQGPEFLTYFQNEAQLDKSGLPSDRFFAERPEGSVSTLKIQRTQQEDSAVYLCASSLALAGAFGEQYFGPGTRLTVT.